One sample yielded the 22 T cell receptor beta chains listed below, sequenced in a study of shared clonotypes between healthy human individuals. Clones were sequenced by immunoSEQ multiplex PCR, and TCRdb holds only the in-frame ones, with some missing. Of roughly 2.5 million clones listed, over 85% are singletons. Sequenced input: naive CD4+ T cells sorted from blood. Subset defined: CD45RA+ positively selected. All receptors derive from a man aged 18-30 years in good health.

The rearrangement links TRBV28 to TRBJ2-2; 7 bases match TRBD1. V dropped 3 bases and J dropped 0; count of bases not matched to a gene: 7. Looked up from germline, CDR1 is MDHEN and CDR2 is SYDVKM. This CDR3 region has 17 residues. The DNA of the CDR3 is TGTGCCAGCAGTTTTGCGACAGGGACCACGAACACCGGGGAGCTGTTTTTT. Encoded protein: CASSFATGTTNTGELFF.

This clone appeared a single time. The chain joins TRBV6-5 to TRBJ1-2; D remains ambiguous. V was clipped by 5 bases and J by 7 bases, with 11 bases between them. This CDR3 comprises 12 residues. CDR1 MNHEY and CDR2 SVGAGI come from the germline V gene. CDR3 amino acids: CASSERPGGYTF. The CDR3 region has the DNA TGTGCCAGCAGTGAACGACCTGGTGGCTACACCTTC.

The chain is built from TRBV19 and TRBJ2-7, with 8 bases matching TRBD2. Germline trimming cut 0 bases from V and 2 bases from J; bases unmatched to any gene: 3. The CDR3 sequence is 15 residues long. In germline, CDR1 is LNHDA, CDR2 SQIVND (reference sequence). CDR3: CASSIELAAAYEQYF. The CDR3 DNA is TGTGCCAGTAGTATAGAACTAGCGGCAGCCTACGAGCAGTACTTC.

In nucleotides, the CDR3 is TGTGCCAGCAGCTCGCGGGGGACATTGCCCACTGAAGCTTTCTTT. Encoded protein: CASSSRGTLPTEAFF. This chain links TRBV5-6 with TRBJ1-1, with a possible D match to TRBD1 (6 bases). The CDR3 extends over 15 amino acids. Germline CDR1 and CDR2: SGHDT and YYEEEE. V shed 3 bases and J shed 4 bases, with 16 bases lying between them.

This chain uses TRBV10-2 with TRBJ2-5; 13 bases are a match to TRBD2. The germline V gene has CDR1 WSHSY and CDR2 SAAADI. The length of the CDR3 is 18 residues. The junction had 10 bases not matched to a gene; V was cut back by 2 bases and J by 4 bases. The CDR3 reads CASSERTSGSWGRETQYF. The CDR3 DNA is TGCGCCAGCAGTGAGAGGACTAGCGGGAGCTGGGGCAGAGAGACCCAGTACTTC.

The chain links TRBV9 to TRBJ2-5; D unclear. Per the germline V gene, CDR1 is SGDLS and CDR2 is YYNGEE. The CDR3 runs 15 residues. Trimming pared 1 base from V and 2 bases from J, leaving 12 bases between. CDR3 in amino acids: CASSVSAVGQETQYF. DNA for the CDR3: TGTGCCAGCAGCGTATCGGCCGTGGGACAAGAGACCCAGTACTTC.

V is TRBV28 and J is TRBJ2-4; D perhaps matches TRBD2 (6 bases). CDR1 is MDHEN and CDR2 is SYDVKM in the germline V gene. Trimming pared 5 bases from V and 1 base from J, leaving 21 bases between. The CDR3 length is 18 residues. The DNA for the CDR3 is TGTGCCAGCAGTCTCCCGGGGGTAACCCAAAGGGCCAAAAACATTCAGTACTTC. Protein sequence: CASSLPGVTQRAKNIQYF.

DNA for the CDR3: TGTGCCAGCAGCCAGGCCGGGACAGGGGCCTACGAGCAGTACTTC. Translated: CASSQAGTGAYEQYF. This chain uses TRBV5-4 with TRBJ2-7; the match to TRBD1 covers 10 bases. Per the germline V gene, CDR1 is SGHNT and CDR2 is YYREEE (reference sequence). V was pared by 4 bases and J by 2 bases, with 6 bases of the junction left unmatched. CDR3 length: 15 amino acids.

The rearrangement joins TRBV14 to TRBJ2-5; a possible D gene is TRBD2 (6 bases). Germline CDR1 is SGHDN and CDR2 is FVKESK. With 4 bases removed from V and 4 bases from J, the gap between germline ends came to 19 bases. The CDR3 has 16 amino acids. The CDR3 protein is CASSPVGGTEGETQYF. The CDR3 region has the DNA TGTGCCAGCAGCCCAGTAGGCGGGACGGAGGGAGAGACCCAGTACTTC.

J is TRBJ2-4 and V is TRBV18; D might be TRBD1 (6 bases). Germline V lookup: CDR1 KGHSH, CDR2 LQKENI. The V and J ends lost 0 bases and 15 bases respectively, with 21 bases between them. The CDR3 spans 15 residues. The CDR3 bases are TGTGCCAGCTCACCACCTCCCAGTAACTCAGGGGATCGGTACTTC. Translated, it gives CASSPPPSNSGDRYF.

The V gene is TRBV25-1, the J gene TRBJ1-2, with 10 bases identical to TRBD1. V lost 4 bases to trimming and J lost 8 bases; unmatched junction nucleotides: 10. In germline, CDR1 is MGHDK, CDR2 SYGVNS. The CDR3 has 15 residues. This chain's CDR3 is CASSGQGAIPGGYTF. DNA for the CDR3: TGTGCCAGCAGTGGACAGGGGGCAATTCCAGGCGGCTACACCTTC.

This sequence joins TRBV6-5 and TRBJ2-1; TRBD1 matches at 11 bases. Unmatched junction bases numbered 9, after V lost 6 bases and J lost 5 bases. Germline-derived CDR1 and CDR2 are MNHEY and SVGAGI. CDR3 length: 16 residues. CDR3 DNA sequence: TGTGCCAGCAGCTACCCCGGGACAGGGGGGGACAATGAGCAGTTCTTC. Translating it yields CASSYPGTGGDNEQFF.

The sample holds a few counts of this clone. The chain is built from TRBV30 and TRBJ1-1; no reliable D call. The germline V gene has CDR1 GTSNPN and CDR2 SVGIG (reference sequence). The CDR3 length is 12 residues. The germline V and J ends were trimmed by 0 bases and 11 bases, with 13 bases remaining between them. CDR3 in amino acids: CAWSVKSLEAFF. CDR3 nucleotide sequence: TGTGCCTGGAGTGTCAAGTCTCTTGAGGCTTTCTTT.

Remarks on this clone: Other DNA sequences in this sample translate to the same CDR3. The chain carries TRBV7-8 and TRBJ2-7, with D perhaps matching TRBD2 (6 bases). V was pared by 0 bases and J by 3 bases, with 9 bases between. The V gene's germline CDR1 is SGHVS and CDR2 FQNEAQ. The CDR3 spans 14 residues. The CDR3 DNA is TGTGCCAGCAGCTTAGCTAGCGGCATCTACGAGCAGTACTTC. As protein: CASSLASGIYEQYF.

On this clone: Other DNA sequences in the same sample also yield this CDR3. The chain joins TRBV5-4 to TRBJ2-5; 11 bases map to TRBD2. The CDR3 sequence is 16 residues long. Germline lookup yields CDR1 SGHNT and CDR2 YYREEE (reference sequence). The V and J ends lost 0 bases and 2 bases, in that order; junction bases with no gene match: 3. CDR3 in DNA: TGTGCCAGCAGCTTGGCCCTAGCGGGAGGACAAGAGACCCAGTACTTC. Encoded protein: CASSLALAGGQETQYF.

In the case of this clone: This same CDR3 is encoded by further DNA sequences in the sample. The V gene is TRBV18, the J gene TRBJ2-3; 9 nucleotides align to TRBD2. The junction had 8 bases not matched to a gene; V was cut back by 3 bases and J by 4 bases. Germline values: CDR1 KGHSH, CDR2 LQKENI. This CDR3 contains 16 residues. CDR3 sequence reads: CASSPPGLAGADTQYF. The CDR3 DNA sequence: TGTGCCAGCTCACCTCCGGGACTAGCAGGGGCAGATACGCAGTATTTT.

V usage is TRBV12-5 and J usage is TRBJ2-1, with D tentatively TRBD1 (6 bases). CDR1 is LGHNT, CDR2 FRNRAP, per germline. The V gene lost 5 bases and the J gene lost 9 bases, with 14 bases spanning the gap. This CDR3 contains 13 residues. DNA for the CDR3: TGTGCTAGTGGTCCTAGCAGGGGACCTGAGCAGTTCTTC. This gives the protein CASGPSRGPEQFF.

The chain is built from TRBV5-1 and TRBJ2-1; 9 bases align to TRBD1. Per the germline V gene, CDR1 is SGHRS and CDR2 is YFSETQ. This CDR3 comprises 14 residues. V lost 4 bases to trimming and J lost 10 bases; unmatched junction nucleotides: 9. CDR3: CASSQSGTGSEQFF. CDR3 nucleotides: TGCGCCAGCAGCCAATCCGGGACAGGGAGCGAGCAGTTCTTC.

The chain uses TRBV11-2 and TRBJ2-3, with D maybe TRBD1 (5 bases). V lost 1 base and J 1 base, leaving 6 bases between the germline ends. The CDR3 totals 14 residues. In germline, CDR1 is SGHAT, CDR2 FQNNGV. CDR3 amino acids: CASSLGGRTDTQYF. CDR3 bases: TGTGCCAGCAGCTTAGGGGGCCGCACAGATACGCAGTATTTT.

The chain joins TRBV6-6 to TRBJ2-1; 11 bases line up with TRBD2. The length of the CDR3 is 15 residues. In germline, CDR1 is MNHNY, CDR2 SVGAGI (reference sequence). J gave up 4 bases and V 9 bases, and 8 bases lay outside the gene matches. The DNA for the CDR3 is TGTGCCAGTCGAAGGGGACTAGCGGCTTACAATGAGCAGTTCTTC. It specifies CASRRGLAAYNEQFF.

This clone was found once. The sample contains more than one DNA sequence encoding this CDR3. The genes are TRBV7-3 and TRBJ2-3, with D possibly called TRBD1 or TRBD2 (5 bases each). V lost 5 bases and J 0 bases, leaving 6 bases between the germline ends. This CDR3 comprises 13 residues. Germline lookup yields CDR1 SGHTA and CDR2 FQGTGA. CDR3 nucleotide sequence: TGTGCCAGCAGCCGGGACAGCACAGATACGCAGTATTTT. Translated: CASSRDSTDTQYF.

The J gene is TRBJ1-4, the V gene TRBV21-1; TRBD1 reflects the table's D call only, with no check against the DNA. TRBV21-1 counts as a pseudogene. The CDR3 consists of 15 residues. The CDR3 protein is CASSKGNSKNEKLFF. The CDR3 DNA reads as TGTGCCAGCAGCAAAGGTAACAGCAAGAATGAAAAACTGTTTTTT.